The 29 T cell receptor beta chains listed next were all sequenced from one sample in a study of regulatory T cells in long-lasting Graves disease. Construction of TCR beta libraries relied on iRepertoire HTBI primers and on Arm-PCR targeting CDR3 regions. TCRdb re-called the multiplex PCR reads through MiXCR, storing one row per CDR3 protein. Among over 350,000 distinct CDR3 sequences listed, 14% were seen once. As to time point: newly diagnosed GD, antithyroid drugs for less than 3 months. Making the TCR library involved RNA that had been extracted from PBMCs. This same sample was also part of a study on T cells in Graves' hyperthyroidism and ophthalmopathy.

Sample: peripheral blood mononuclear cells (PBMCs), taken at new diagnosis, from a patient treated with antithyroid drugs. These receptors were collected from a woman between 50 and 59 years old with Graves disease.

Turning to this clonotype: Lacking the conserved final phenylalanine or tryptophan, this CDR3 likely reflects a read error. The genes are TRBV29-1 and TRBJ2-1; D is possibly TRBD2 (6 bases). Germline loops: CDR1 SQVTM, CDR2 ANQGSEA. The V and J ends lost 1 base and 7 bases respectively, with 8 bases between them. CDR3 size: 12 residues. The CDR3 reads CSVEGRENEQFL. CDR3 bases: TGCAGCGTTGAAGGTCGGGAGAATGAGCAGTTCCTC.

The rearrangement links TRBV28 to TRBJ2-7, with 7 bases that match TRBD2. V dropped 5 bases and J dropped 5; count of bases not matched to a gene: 15. The CDR3 is made up of 16 amino acids. Germline-derived CDR1 and CDR2 are MDHEN and SYDVKM. The CDR3 spells CASSPTRRVGRDEQYF. The DNA of the CDR3 is TGTGCCAGCAGTCCGACCCGACGGGTGGGGAGGGACGAGCAGTACTTC.

The chain joins TRBV5-1 to TRBJ2-5; D not resolved. From germline, CDR1 is SGHRS and CDR2 YFSETQ. V shed 0 bases and J shed 0 bases, with 15 bases lying between them. The CDR3 is made up of 17 amino acids. The DNA for the CDR3 is TGCGCCAGCAGCTTGGGCGTCCAGTTCCCCGACCAAGAGACCCAGTACTTC. Amino acids: CASSLGVQFPDQETQYF. Variable domain in full (rest from reference TRBV5-1 and TRBJ2-5): KAGVTQTPRYLIKTRGQQVTLSCSPISGHRSVSWYQQTPGQGLQFLFEYFSETQRNKGNFPGRFSGRQFSNSRSEMNVSTLELGDSALYLCASSLGVQFPDQETQYFGPGTRLLVL.

A word on this clonotype: A much bigger clone sits one base away, suggesting this may be a read error. The chain joins TRBV20-1 to TRBJ2-3; tentative D call: TRBD1 (6 bases). CDR1 DFQATT and CDR2 SNEGSKA come from the germline V gene (reference sequence). The germline V and J ends were trimmed by 3 bases and 2 bases, with 12 bases remaining between them. CDR3 length equals 14 residues. As DNA, the CDR3 is TGCAGTGCTAGCACGACAGGCCCCACAGATACGCAGTATTTT. Amino acid sequence: CSASTTGPTDTQYF.

This clonotype was seen repeatedly, ten times or more. The chain carries TRBV14 and TRBJ2-7, with a weak D call TRBD2 (6 bases). Germline V CDR1 and CDR2: SGHDN, FVKESK. Trimming stripped 1 base from V and 3 bases from J, with 16 bases between. The CDR3 is 16 residues long. The CDR3 here is CASSQGQGRGSYEQYF. The CDR3 nucleotides are TGTGCCAGCAGCCAAGGCCAGGGACGGGGGAGCTACGAGCAGTACTTC.

This clonotype showed up many times. The CDR3 DNA is TGTGCCAGCAGTCGCAGGTGGGGTGAGCAGTTCTTC. It yields the protein CASSRRWGEQFF. This chain uses TRBV28 with TRBJ2-1; D gene uncertain. The CDR3 totals 12 residues. V was trimmed by 5 bases and J by 9 bases, leaving 11 bases between them. Germline CDR1 MDHEN, CDR2 SYDVKM.

This clonotype was recorded at least ten times. The chain is built from TRBV28 and TRBJ2-7; 11 positions match TRBD2. The CDR3 length is 15 residues. The junction had 4 bases not matched to a gene; V was cut back by 4 bases and J by 2 bases. CDR1 is MDHEN and CDR2 is SYDVKM in the germline V gene. CDR3 amino acids: CASSSGTSGTYEQYF. CDR3 nucleotide sequence: TGTGCCAGCAGTTCCGGGACTAGCGGAACCTACGAGCAGTACTTC.

On this clonotype: This CDR3 fails to terminate in the conserved phenylalanine or tryptophan, so it likely reflects a read error. The chain is built from TRBV3-1 and TRBJ2-7; 11 nucleotides agree with TRBD1. The CDR3 runs 15 residues. Germline-derived CDR1 and CDR2 are LGHDT and YNNKEL (reference sequence). V shed 1 base, J shed 4 bases, and the junction held 3 bases outside the gene matches. CDR3 nucleotide sequence: TGTGCCAGCAGCCAAGGGACAGGGGGCGCGTACGAGCAGTACTAC. It is translated as CASSQGTGGAYEQYY.

This clonotype was observed at least ten times. This chain uses TRBV11-2 with TRBJ2-1, with TRBD1 identical over 10 bases. CDR1 and CDR2 from the germline V gene are SGHAT and FQNNGV. The CDR3 runs to 15 residues. The junction had 3 bases not matched to a gene; V was cut back by 3 bases and J by 4 bases. CDR3: CASSLPGQGYNEQFF. The CDR3, as DNA: TGTGCCAGCAGCTTGCCGGGACAGGGGTACAATGAGCAGTTCTTC.

The rearrangement links TRBV20-1 to TRBJ1-5; no clear D gene. This CDR3 region has 14 residues. In germline, CDR1 is DFQATT, CDR2 SNEGSKA (reference sequence). The V end lost 5 bases, the J end lost 2 bases, and 13 bases lay between the germline ends. The CDR3 DNA is TGCAGTGCTCACTCCAATCGGCGCAATCAGCCCCAGCATTTT. Amino acids: CSAHSNRRNQPQHF.

The chain links TRBV28 to TRBJ2-2; TRBD2 agrees at 7 bases. The V segment lost 4 bases and the J segment 1 base; nucleotides outside the gene matches: 12. This CDR3 has 18 residues. Germline V gives CDR1 MDHEN, CDR2 SYDVKM. For the CDR3, the DNA is TGTGCCAGCAGTTACCCGCCCGGGACTAAGGGGAACACCGGGGAGCTGTTTTTT. This translates into CASSYPPGTKGNTGELFF.

This clonotype was counted at least ten times. The chain carries TRBV12-3 or TRBV12-4 and TRBJ1-3, with 7 bases lining up with TRBD1. The V segment lost 4 bases and the J segment 4 bases; nucleotides outside the gene matches: 7. The CDR3 is made up of 15 amino acids. The CDR3 here is CASSYATGAGNTIYF. As DNA, the CDR3 is TGTGCCAGCAGTTATGCCACAGGGGCGGGAAACACCATATATTTT.

Of note for this clonotype: This could be a read error, since a much larger clone is one nucleotide away. The chain carries TRBV5-1 and TRBJ2-7; 7 nucleotides align to TRBD1. Germline V gene lookup returns CDR1 SGHRS and CDR2 YFSETQ. The CDR3 spans 14 residues. V gave up 3 bases and J gave up 4 bases; unmatched junction bases: 7. Here the CDR3 reads CASSSGTAIYEQYF. Written as DNA, the CDR3 is TGCGCCAGCAGCTCCGGGACAGCTATTTACGAGCAGTACTTC. Looking up the rest from reference TRBV5-1 and TRBJ2-7 gives the full variable domain: KAGVTQTPRYLIKTRGQQVTLSCSPISGHRSVSWYQQTPGQGLQFLFEYFSETQRNKGNFPGRFSGRQFSNSRSEMNVSTLELGDSALYLCASSSGTAIYEQYFGPGTRLTVT.

This clonotype was counted only a few times. The rearrangement links TRBV29-1 to TRBJ1-1, with no clear D. V lost 7 bases, J lost 4 bases, and 13 bases lay in between. This CDR3 has 12 residues. Germline V gene lookup returns CDR1 SQVTM and CDR2 ANQGSEA. The CDR3 nucleotides are TGCAGCGGCCTAGGTCCCATCACTGAAGCTTTCTTT. Translated: CSGLGPITEAFF. The entire variable domain, with the rest obtained from reference TRBV29-1 and TRBJ1-1, is as follows: SAVISQKPSRDICQRGTSLTIQCQVDSQVTMMFWYRQQPGQSLTLIATANQGSEATYESGFVIDKFPISRPNLTFSTLTVSNMSPEDSSIYLCSGLGPITEAFFGQGTRLTVV.

This clonotype was counted many times. The chain combines TRBV12-3 or TRBV12-4 with TRBJ1-5; D perhaps matches TRBD1 (6 bases). The CDR3 covers 14 residues. V shed 6 bases and J shed 3 bases, with 12 bases lying between them. CDR3 sequence reads: CASRIDRNNQPQHF. DNA of the CDR3: TGTGCCAGCAGGATCGACAGGAACAATCAGCCCCAGCATTTT.

This clonotype was seen many times. The chain combines TRBV10-3 with TRBJ2-1, with D perhaps matching TRBD1 (6 bases). This CDR3 is built from 15 residues. Germline values: CDR1 ENHRY, CDR2 SYGVKD. V lost 2 bases to trimming and J lost 9 bases, with 17 bases between them. The CDR3 DNA reads as TGTGCCATCAGTGAGAACAGGGCGGGCCGCAGTGAGCAGTTCTTC. It translates to CAISENRAGRSEQFF.

This clonotype was observed at least ten times. V is TRBV11-2 and J is TRBJ2-4, with D uncertain. The CDR3 consists of 16 residues. V gave up 3 bases and J gave up 0 bases, with 12 bases separating them. Germline V CDR1 and CDR2: SGHAT, FQNNGV. CDR3 bases: TGTGCCAGCAGCTTGAGTGCTACGTTAGCCAAAAACATTCAGTACTTC. This encodes CASSLSATLAKNIQYF.

The V and J genes are TRBV5-1 and TRBJ1-5; a weak D match, TRBD1 (6 bases). CDR3 length: 14 amino acids. Germline loops: CDR1 SGHRS, CDR2 YFSETQ. The V and J ends lost 5 bases and 1 base respectively, with 10 bases between them. The CDR3 is CASSKGGSNQPQHF. The CDR3 DNA reads as TGCGCCAGCAGTAAAGGGGGGAGCAATCAGCCCCAGCATTTT.

As for this clonotype: An end of the junction differs from the germline gene, which may be a read error. The rearrangement uses TRBV7-9 and TRBJ2-1; no clear D gene. The CDR3 loop spans 14 amino acids. Germline V gene data show CDR1 as SEHNR and CDR2 as FQNEAQ (reference sequence). The CDR3 bases are TGTGCCAGCAGCTTAGTGTCCCTCGAGAATGAGCAGTCCTTC. Its protein product is CASSLVSLENEQSF.

This clonotype was picked up many times. The V and J genes are TRBV3-1 and TRBJ1-2; TRBD1 might be the D (5 bases). This CDR3 has 14 residues. Germline values: CDR1 LGHDT, CDR2 YNNKEL (reference sequence). Deletions cut 0 bases from V and 10 bases from J, with 15 bases between. This CDR3 reads CASSQDGRAIDYTF. Written as DNA, the CDR3 is TGTGCCAGCAGCCAAGACGGCAGGGCTATTGACTACACCTTC.

This clonotype was detected ten times or more. The chain is built from TRBV28 and TRBJ2-7; 8 positions match TRBD2. The CDR3 covers 15 residues. After removal of 6 bases from V and 5 bases from J, the junction contained 12 bases not matched to a gene. Germline lookup yields CDR1 MDHEN and CDR2 SYDVKM. The CDR3 here is CASSVLGGRFNEQYF. CDR3 nucleotides: TGTGCCAGCAGCGTCTTAGGCGGGAGGTTCAACGAGCAGTACTTC.

This chain uses TRBV7-8 with TRBJ2-1; D is perhaps TRBD1 or TRBD2 (5 bases each). Deletions cut 1 base from V and 4 bases from J, with 11 bases between. This CDR3 spans 15 amino acids. Germline lookup yields CDR1 SGHVS and CDR2 FQNEAQ. The CDR3 bases are TGTGCCAGCAGCTTAGGGGGGAGTGCGTACAATGAGCAGTTCTTC. Amino acid sequence: CASSLGGSAYNEQFF.

Details on this clonotype: This may be a read error, as it is one base from a much larger clone. The V and J genes are TRBV7-3 and TRBJ2-3; 7 bases map to TRBD1. The J call may be in error: the DNA end matches TRBJ1-5 better. CDR1 and CDR2 (germline): SGHTA, FQGTGA. The CDR3 totals 15 residues. The CDR3 sequence: CASSLTGTGVDTQHF. In DNA, the CDR3 is TGTGCCAGCAGCTTAACAGGAACAGGGGTGGATACGCAGCATTTT.

This chain connects TRBV10-1 to TRBJ2-2; 9 bases map to TRBD2. The CDR3 runs 13 residues. Germline V gene lookup returns CDR1 WNHNN and CDR2 SYGVQD (reference sequence). J lost 8 bases, V lost 7 bases, and 5 bases had no gene match. The CDR3 spells CASNSGRGGELFF. In nucleotides, the CDR3 is TGCGCCAGCAATAGCGGGAGAGGTGGGGAGCTGTTTTTT.

This clonotype has just a few counts. This chain links TRBV28 with TRBJ2-1; perhaps TRBD2 as D (5 bases). V lost 3 bases to trimming and J lost 0 bases, with 18 bases between them. The CDR3 is 18 amino acids. Germline loops: CDR1 MDHEN, CDR2 SYDVKM. The CDR3 here is CASSFPSREEGSYNEQFF. CDR3 DNA: TGTGCCAGCAGTTTCCCCAGTAGGGAAGAGGGCTCCTACAATGAGCAGTTCTTC.

The genes are TRBV6-2 or TRBV6-3 and TRBJ2-7; no reliable D call. This CDR3 region has 13 residues. V shed 2 bases and J shed 7 bases, with 12 bases lying between them. Looked up from germline, CDR1 is MNHEY and CDR2 is SVGEGT. The CDR3 nucleotides read TGTGCCAGCAGTTACATGGCACCCTGGGAGCAGTACTTC. Its protein product is CASSYMAPWEQYF.

This rearrangement joins TRBV7-9 to TRBJ2-1, with D possibly matching TRBD2 (6 bases). CDR3 length: 16 amino acids. Trimming removed 4 bases at V and 0 bases at J, with 13 bases between. Germline CDR1 and CDR2: SEHNR and FQNEAQ (reference sequence). CDR3 sequence (DNA): TGTGCCAGCAGCTCAGCGGGTTGGAGCTCCTACAATGAGCAGTTCTTC. Translating it yields CASSSAGWSSYNEQFF.

The chain joins TRBV28 to TRBJ2-2; 11 positions agree with TRBD1. With V trimmed by 8 bases and J by 4 bases, 12 bases remained unmatched. Germline-derived CDR1 and CDR2 are MDHEN and SYDVKM. This CDR3 spans 17 amino acids. The CDR3 spells CASGGIWGQGVTGELFF. For the CDR3, the DNA is TGTGCCAGCGGGGGGATCTGGGGACAGGGGGTCACCGGGGAGCTGTTTTTT. Variable domain in full (rest from reference TRBV28 and TRBJ2-2): DVKVTQSSRYLVKRTGEKVFLECVQDMDHENMFWYRQDPGLGLRLIYFSYDVKMKEKGDIPEGYSVSREKKERFSLILESASTNQTSMYLCASGGIWGQGVTGELFFGEGSRLTVL.

This clonotype has ten or more counts. The V gene is TRBV6-2 or TRBV6-3, the J gene TRBJ1-2; D uncertain. Looked up from germline, CDR1 is MNHEY and CDR2 is SVGEGT. The CDR3 has 11 amino acids. Trimming took 6 bases from V and 8 from J, leaving 10 bases between them. The CDR3 is CASSAPGGYTF. For the CDR3, the DNA is TGTGCCAGCAGCGCGCCGGGGGGCTACACCTTC.